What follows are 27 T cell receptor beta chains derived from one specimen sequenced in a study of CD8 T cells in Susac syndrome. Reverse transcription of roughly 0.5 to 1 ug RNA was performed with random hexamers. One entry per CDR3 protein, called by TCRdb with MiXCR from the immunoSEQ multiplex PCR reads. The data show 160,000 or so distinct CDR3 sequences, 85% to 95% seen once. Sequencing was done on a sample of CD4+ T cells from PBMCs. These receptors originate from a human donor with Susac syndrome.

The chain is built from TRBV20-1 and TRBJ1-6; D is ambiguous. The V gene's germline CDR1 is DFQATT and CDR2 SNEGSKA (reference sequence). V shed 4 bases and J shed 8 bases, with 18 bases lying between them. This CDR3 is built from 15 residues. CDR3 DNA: TGCAGTGCTATCCCTCGGGGTACCCCTTATTCACCCCTCCACTTT. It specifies CSAIPRGTPYSPLHF.

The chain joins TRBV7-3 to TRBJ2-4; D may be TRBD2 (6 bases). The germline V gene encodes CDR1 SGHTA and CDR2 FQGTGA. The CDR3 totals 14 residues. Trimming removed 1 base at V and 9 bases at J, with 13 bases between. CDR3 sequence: CASSLNPAAGIQYF. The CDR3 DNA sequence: TGTGCCAGCAGCTTAAACCCGGCAGCGGGCATTCAGTACTTC.

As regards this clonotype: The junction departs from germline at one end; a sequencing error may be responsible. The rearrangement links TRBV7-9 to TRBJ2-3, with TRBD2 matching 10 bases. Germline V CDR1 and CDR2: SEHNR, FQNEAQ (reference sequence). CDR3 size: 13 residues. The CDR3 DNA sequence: TGTGCCAGCAGCCTAGCGGGGGTGGATACGCAGTATTTT. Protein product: CASSLAGVDTQYF. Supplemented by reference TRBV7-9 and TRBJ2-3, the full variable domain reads DTGVSQNPRHKITKRGQNVTFRCDPISEHNRLYWYRQTLGQGPEFLTYFQNEAQLEKSRLLSDRFSAERPKGSFSTLEIQRTEQGDSAMYLCASSLAGVDTQYFGPGTRLTVL.

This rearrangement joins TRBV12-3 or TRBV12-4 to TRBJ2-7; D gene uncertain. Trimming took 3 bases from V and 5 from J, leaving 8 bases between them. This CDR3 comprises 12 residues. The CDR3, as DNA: TGTGCCAGCAGTTTTGAGTTGGACGAGCAGTACTTC. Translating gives CASSFELDEQYF.

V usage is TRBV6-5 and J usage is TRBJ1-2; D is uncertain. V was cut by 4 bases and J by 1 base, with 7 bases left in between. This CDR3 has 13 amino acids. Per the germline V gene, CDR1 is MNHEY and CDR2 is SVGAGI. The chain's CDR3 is CASSLSINYGYTF. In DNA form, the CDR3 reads TGTGCCAGCAGTTTGTCGATTAACTATGGCTACACCTTC.

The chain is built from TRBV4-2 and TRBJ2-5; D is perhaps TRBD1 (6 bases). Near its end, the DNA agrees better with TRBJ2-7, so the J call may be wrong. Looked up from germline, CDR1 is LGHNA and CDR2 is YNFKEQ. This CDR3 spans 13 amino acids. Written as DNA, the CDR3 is TGTGCCAGCAGCCAGATACAGGGTGGCGAGCAGTACTTC. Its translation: CASSQIQGGEQYF.

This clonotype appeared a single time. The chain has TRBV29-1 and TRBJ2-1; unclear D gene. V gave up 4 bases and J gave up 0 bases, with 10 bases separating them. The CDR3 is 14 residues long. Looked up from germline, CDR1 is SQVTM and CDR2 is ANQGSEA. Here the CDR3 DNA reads TGCAGCGTTGGAGTCTGGCGCTCCTACAATGAGCAGTTCTTC. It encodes CSVGVWRSYNEQFF.

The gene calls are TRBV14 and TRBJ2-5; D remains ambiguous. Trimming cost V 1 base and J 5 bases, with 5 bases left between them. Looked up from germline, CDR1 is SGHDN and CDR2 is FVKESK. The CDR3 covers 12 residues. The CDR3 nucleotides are TGTGCCAGCAGCCAAGTTATGGAGACCCAGTACTTC. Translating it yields CASSQVMETQYF. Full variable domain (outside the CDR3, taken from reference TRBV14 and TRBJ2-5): EAGVTQFPSHSVIEKGQTVTLRCDPISGHDNLYWYRRVMGKEIKFLLHFVKESKQDESGMPNNRFLAERTGGTYSTLKVQPAELEDSGVYFCASSQVMETQYFGPGTRLLVL.

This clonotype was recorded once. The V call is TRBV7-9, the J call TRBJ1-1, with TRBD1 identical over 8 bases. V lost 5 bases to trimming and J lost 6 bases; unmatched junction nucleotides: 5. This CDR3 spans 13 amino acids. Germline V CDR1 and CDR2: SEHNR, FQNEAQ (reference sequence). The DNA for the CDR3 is TGTGCCAGCAGCATCGGGACAGGTGCTGAAGCTTTCTTT. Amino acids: CASSIGTGAEAFF.

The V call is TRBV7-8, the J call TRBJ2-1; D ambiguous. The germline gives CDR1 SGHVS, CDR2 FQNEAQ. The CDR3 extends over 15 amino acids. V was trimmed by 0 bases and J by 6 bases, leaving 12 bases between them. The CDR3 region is CASSLAGDISNEQFF. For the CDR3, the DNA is TGTGCCAGCAGCTTAGCAGGTGACATCTCCAATGAGCAGTTCTTC.

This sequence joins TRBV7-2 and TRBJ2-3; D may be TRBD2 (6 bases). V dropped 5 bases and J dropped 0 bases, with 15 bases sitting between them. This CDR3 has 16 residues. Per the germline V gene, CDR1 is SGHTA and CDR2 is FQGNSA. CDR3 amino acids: CASSPLARTSTDTQYF. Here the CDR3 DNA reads TGTGCCAGCAGCCCCCTAGCGCGGACTAGCACAGATACGCAGTATTTT.

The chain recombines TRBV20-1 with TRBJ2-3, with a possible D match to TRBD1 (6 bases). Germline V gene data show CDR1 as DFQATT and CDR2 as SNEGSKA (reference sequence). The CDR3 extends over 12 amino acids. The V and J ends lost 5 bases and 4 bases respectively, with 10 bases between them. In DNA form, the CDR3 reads TGCAGTGCTGCGGACAGAGCAGATACGCAGTATTTT. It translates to CSAADRADTQYF.

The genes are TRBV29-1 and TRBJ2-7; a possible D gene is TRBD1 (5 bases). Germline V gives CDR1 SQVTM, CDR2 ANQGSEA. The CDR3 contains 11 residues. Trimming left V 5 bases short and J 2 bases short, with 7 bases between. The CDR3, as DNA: TGCAGCGTTAAACAGGCCTACGAGCAGTACTTC. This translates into CSVKQAYEQYF.

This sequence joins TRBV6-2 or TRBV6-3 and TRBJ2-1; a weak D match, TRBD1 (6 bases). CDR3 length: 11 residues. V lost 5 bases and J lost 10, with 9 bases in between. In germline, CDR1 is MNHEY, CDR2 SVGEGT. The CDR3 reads CASSHGQEQFF. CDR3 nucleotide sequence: TGTGCCAGCAGTCACGGACAGGAGCAGTTCTTC.

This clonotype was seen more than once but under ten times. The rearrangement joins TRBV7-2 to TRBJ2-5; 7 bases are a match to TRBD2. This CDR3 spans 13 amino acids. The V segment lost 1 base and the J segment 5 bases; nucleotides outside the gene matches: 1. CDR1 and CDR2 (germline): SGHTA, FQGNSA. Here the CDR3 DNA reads TGTGCCAGCAGCTTAGTCGGGGGGGAGACCCAGTACTTC. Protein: CASSLVGGETQYF.

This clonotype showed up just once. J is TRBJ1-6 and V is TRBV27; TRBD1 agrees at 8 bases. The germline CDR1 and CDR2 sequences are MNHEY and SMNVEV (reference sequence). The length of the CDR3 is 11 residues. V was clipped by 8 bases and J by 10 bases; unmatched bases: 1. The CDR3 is CASGTGSPLHF. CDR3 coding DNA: TGTGCCAGCGGGACAGGATCACCCCTCCACTTT.

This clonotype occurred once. In DNA form, the CDR3 reads TGTGCCAGCAGGAGGGACCGCGGATGGGGGGAGCAGTACTTC. This gives the protein CASRRDRGWGEQYF. The V gene is TRBV5-4, the J gene TRBJ2-7; either TRBD1 or TRBD2 may supply D (5 bases each). The V gene lost 5 bases and the J gene lost 7 bases, with 19 bases spanning the gap. The germline gives CDR1 SGHNT, CDR2 YYREEE (reference sequence). CDR3 length: 14 amino acids.

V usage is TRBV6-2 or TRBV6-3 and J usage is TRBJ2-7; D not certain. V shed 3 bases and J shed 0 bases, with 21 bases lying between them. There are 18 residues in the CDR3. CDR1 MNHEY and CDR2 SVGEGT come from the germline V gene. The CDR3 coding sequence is TGTGCCAGCAGTTATAGGAAGGCACCCTCGTCCAGCTCCTACGAGCAGTACTTC. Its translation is CASSYRKAPSSSSYEQYF.

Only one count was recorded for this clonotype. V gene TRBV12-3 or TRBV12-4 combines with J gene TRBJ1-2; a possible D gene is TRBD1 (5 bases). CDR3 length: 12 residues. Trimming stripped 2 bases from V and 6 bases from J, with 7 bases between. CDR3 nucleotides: TGTGCCAGCAGTTTATGGGGGGATGGCTACACCTTC. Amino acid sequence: CASSLWGDGYTF.

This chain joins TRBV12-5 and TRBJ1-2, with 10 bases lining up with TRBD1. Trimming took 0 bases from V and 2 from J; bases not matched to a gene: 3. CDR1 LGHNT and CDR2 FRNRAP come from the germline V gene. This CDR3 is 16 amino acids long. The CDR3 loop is CASGLVPGQGNYGYTF. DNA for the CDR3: TGTGCTAGTGGTTTGGTACCGGGACAGGGGAACTATGGCTACACCTTC.

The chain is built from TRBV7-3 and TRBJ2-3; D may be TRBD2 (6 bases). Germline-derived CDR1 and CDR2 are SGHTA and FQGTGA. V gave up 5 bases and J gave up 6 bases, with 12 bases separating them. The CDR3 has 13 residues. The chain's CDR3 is CASSPFRGDTQYF. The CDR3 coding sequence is TGTGCCAGCAGCCCCTTCCGGGGGGATACGCAGTATTTT.

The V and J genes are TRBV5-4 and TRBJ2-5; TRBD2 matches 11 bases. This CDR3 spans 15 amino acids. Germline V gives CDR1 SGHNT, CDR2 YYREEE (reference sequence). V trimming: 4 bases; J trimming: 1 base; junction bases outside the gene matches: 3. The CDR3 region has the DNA TGTGCCAGCAGCCCGGGACTAGCGGTCCAAGAGACCCAGTACTTC. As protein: CASSPGLAVQETQYF.

This chain's CDR3 is CASSQEIRGYEQYF. CDR3 nucleotide sequence: TGCGCCAGCAGCCAAGAGATTCGAGGCTACGAGCAGTACTTC. The chain recombines TRBV4-3 with TRBJ2-7; no definite D call. Germline V gene lookup returns CDR1 LGHNA and CDR2 YSLEER. The V end lost 0 bases, the J end lost 3 bases, and 9 bases lay between the germline ends. CDR3 length: 14 amino acids.

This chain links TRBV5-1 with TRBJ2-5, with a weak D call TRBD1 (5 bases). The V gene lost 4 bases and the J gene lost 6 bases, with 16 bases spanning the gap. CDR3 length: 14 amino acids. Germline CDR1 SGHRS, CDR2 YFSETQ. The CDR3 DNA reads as TGCGCCAGCAGCAGTCATACAGGTCGTAAGACCCAGTACTTC. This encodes CASSSHTGRKTQYF.

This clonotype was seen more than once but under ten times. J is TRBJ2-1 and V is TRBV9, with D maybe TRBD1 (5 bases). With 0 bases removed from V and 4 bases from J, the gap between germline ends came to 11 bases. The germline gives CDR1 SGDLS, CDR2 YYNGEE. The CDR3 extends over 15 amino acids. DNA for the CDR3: TGTGCCAGCAGCGTAGTGGCAGGGAAATACAATGAGCAGTTCTTC. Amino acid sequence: CASSVVAGKYNEQFF. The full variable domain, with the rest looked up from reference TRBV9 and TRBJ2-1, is DSGVTQTPKHLITATGQRVTLRCSPRSGDLSVYWYQQSLDQGLQFLIQYYNGEERAKGNILERFSAQQFPDLHSELNLSSLELGDSALYFCASSVVAGKYNEQFFGPGTRLTVL.

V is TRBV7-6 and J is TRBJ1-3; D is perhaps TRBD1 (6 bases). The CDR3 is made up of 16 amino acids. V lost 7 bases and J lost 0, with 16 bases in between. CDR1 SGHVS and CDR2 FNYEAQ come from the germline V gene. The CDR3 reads CASTRQTGSSGNTIYF. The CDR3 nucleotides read TGTGCCAGCACCCGCCAAACAGGGAGCTCTGGAAACACCATATATTTT.

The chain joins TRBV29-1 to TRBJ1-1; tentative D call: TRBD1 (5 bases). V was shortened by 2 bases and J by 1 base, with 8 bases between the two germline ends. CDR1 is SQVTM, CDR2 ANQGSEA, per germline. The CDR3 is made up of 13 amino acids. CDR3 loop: CSVERGANTEAFF. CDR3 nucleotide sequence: TGCAGCGTTGAAAGAGGGGCGAACACTGAAGCTTTCTTT. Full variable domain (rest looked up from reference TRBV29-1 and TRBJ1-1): SAVISQKPSRDICQRGTSLTIQCQVDSQVTMMFWYRQQPGQSLTLIATANQGSEATYESGFVIDKFPISRPNLTFSTLTVSNMSPEDSSIYLCSVERGANTEAFFGQGTRLTVV.